This T cell receptor (beta chain) comes out of a study of T cell responses to AZD1222 COVID-19 vaccine. CDR3 length: 14 amino acids. V lost 1 base, J lost 8 bases, and 11 bases lay in between. Germline assignment: CDR1 SNHLY and CDR2 FYNNEI. Data came from immunoSEQ multiplex PCR; TCRdb stores just in-frame clones and leaves some out. Of 85,000 to 130,000 clones in the sample, 85% to 90% are singletons; the top ten hold 2.5% to 4%. This receptor was obtained from an adult in good health. The genes are TRBV2 and TRBJ1-4; D might be TRBD1 (5 bases). The sequences come from peripheral blood, collected on day 0 of AZD1222 vaccination. The CDR3 loop reads CASSEVRATEKLFF. As DNA, the CDR3 is TGTGCCAGCAGTGAAGTCAGGGCGACGGAAAAACTGTTTTTT. Full variable domain (rest looked up from reference TRBV2 and TRBJ1-4): EPEVTQTPSHQVTQMGQEVILRCVPISNHLYFYWYRQILGQKVEFLVSFYNNEISEKSEIFDDQFSVERPDGSNFTLKIRSTKLEDSAMYFCASSEVRATEKLFFGSGTQLSVL.